The 7 T cell receptor beta chains below were found in one sample sequenced in a study of T cell responses to AZD1222 COVID-19 vaccine. The table came from immunoSEQ multiplex PCR; TCRdb's copy has only in-frame clones and leaves some out. This table holds 200,000 to 300,000 clones, approximately 93% found once. Specimen: peripheral blood, collected on day 0 of AZD1222 vaccination. Source of these receptors: an adult in good health.

The chain couples TRBV2 to TRBJ1-6; D is unclear. The V gene's germline CDR1 is SNHLY and CDR2 FYNNEI. V was trimmed by 0 bases and J by 10 bases, leaving 7 bases between them. CDR3 size: 13 residues. CDR3: CASSEAEGSPLHF. In DNA form, the CDR3 reads TGTGCCAGCAGTGAAGCGGAGGGCTCACCCCTCCACTTT.

The chain recombines TRBV11-1 with TRBJ2-2; D is unresolved. CDR1 SGHAT and CDR2 FQDESV come from the germline V gene (reference sequence). The CDR3 runs 14 residues. Trimming pared 3 bases from V and 2 bases from J, leaving 7 bases between. CDR3 amino acids: CASSFGQNTGELFF. The CDR3, as DNA: TGTGCCAGCAGCTTTGGGCAAAACACCGGGGAGCTGTTTTTT. Complete variable domain (other parts from reference TRBV11-1 and TRBJ2-2): EAEVAQSPRYKITEKSQAVAFWCDPISGHATLYWYRQILGQGPELLVQFQDESVVDDSQLPKDRFSAERLKGVDSTLKIQPAELGDSAMYLCASSFGQNTGELFFGEGSRLTVL.

The J gene is TRBJ2-7, the V gene TRBV28; the D gene is possibly TRBD1 (5 bases). Between the trimmed V and J ends, which lost 1 base and 3 bases, there was a span of 22 bases. The V gene's germline CDR1 is MDHEN and CDR2 SYDVKM. The CDR3 covers 18 residues. The CDR3 sequence: CASSLYPPDSRLHYEQYF. The CDR3 DNA is TGTGCCAGCAGTTTATATCCCCCCGACAGTAGGCTACACTACGAGCAGTACTTC. The full variable domain, with the rest looked up from reference TRBV28 and TRBJ2-7, is DVKVTQSSRYLVKRTGEKVFLECVQDMDHENMFWYRQDPGLGLRLIYFSYDVKMKEKGDIPEGYSVSREKKERFSLILESASTNQTSMYLCASSLYPPDSRLHYEQYFGPGTRLTVT.

The V gene is TRBV24-1, the J gene TRBJ2-3; tentative D call: TRBD1 (6 bases). CDR3 size: 17 residues. Germline-derived CDR1 and CDR2 are KGHDR and SFDVKD. V lost 3 bases and J lost 4, with 19 bases in between. The CDR3 here is CATSDTTGSTLPDTQYF. DNA for the CDR3: TGTGCCACCAGTGATACCACAGGGTCCACGCTCCCAGATACGCAGTATTTT.

The CDR3 here is CASKEGYQETQYF. In nucleotides, the CDR3 is TGTGCCAGCAAAGAGGGGTACCAAGAGACCCAGTACTTC. This chain links TRBV2 with TRBJ2-5, with D perhaps matching TRBD1 or TRBD2 (5 bases each). CDR3 length: 13 amino acids. CDR1 is SNHLY, CDR2 FYNNEI, per germline. The V end lost 7 bases, the J end lost 0 bases, and 9 bases lay between the germline ends.

This clone was seen once. J is TRBJ2-7 and V is TRBV2; D is uncertain. The germline gives CDR1 SNHLY, CDR2 FYNNEI. The V and J ends lost 8 bases and 2 bases respectively, with 10 bases between them. The CDR3 is 12 amino acids. The CDR3 nucleotides are TGTGCCAGCCGCCGGATGACCTACGAGCAGTACTTC. This encodes CASRRMTYEQYF. Full variable domain (outside the CDR3, taken from reference TRBV2 and TRBJ2-7): EPEVTQTPSHQVTQMGQEVILRCVPISNHLYFYWYRQILGQKVEFLVSFYNNEISEKSEIFDDQFSVERPDGSNFTLKIRSTKLEDSAMYFCASRRMTYEQYFGPGTRLTVT.

This chain links TRBV29-1 with TRBJ2-7; 14 positions agree with TRBD2. CDR1 is SQVTM and CDR2 is ANQGSEA in the germline V gene. CDR3 size: 16 residues. Losses at the gene ends were 4 bases for V and 0 bases for J; bases not matched to a gene: 5. The CDR3 nucleotides read TGCAGCGTTGTGACTAGCGGGGGGGAACTCTCCTACGAGCAGTACTTC. This codes for CSVVTSGGELSYEQYF.